A selection of T cell receptor beta chains follows, all from one sample in a study of T cells in Graves' hyperthyroidism and ophthalmopathy. TCRdb processed the multiplex PCR reads anew with MiXCR; each CDR3 protein has one entry. The table shows around 400,000 distinct CDR3 sequences, with about 16% occurring only once. The sequenced material came from blood. The receptors shown here come from a woman in her sixties or seventies with Graves' ophthalmopathy. CDR3s include the opening cysteine and the closing phenylalanine or tryptophan. D genes are given only for firm matches. Clone size is stated in some rows and not others, as once, few, many or a class when expanded.

CDR3nt: TGTGCCAGCAGCTTAGAACTGGGACTAGATGGGGAGCAGTTCTTC
CDR3aa: CASSLELGLDGEQFF
abundance: many
j_gene: TRBJ2-1
v_gene: TRBV11-3
d_gene: TRBD2

CDR3nt: TGTGCCAGCAGTTACTCGCGGGGGAGGGAAGCTTTCTTT
CDR3aa: CASSYSRGREAFF
abundance: many
j_gene: TRBJ1-1
v_gene: TRBV6-5
d_gene: .

CDR3nt: TGTGCCAGCAGTCCCCGAGCAGGGGGAGAGACCCAGTACTTC
CDR3aa: CASSPRAGGETQYF
abundance: .
j_gene: TRBJ2-5
v_gene: TRBV28
d_gene: TRBD1

CDR3nt: TGTGCCATAACGATGACAGGGAGAAGGGGGACCCAGTACTTC
CDR3aa: CAITMTGRRGTQYF
abundance: few
j_gene: TRBJ2-5
v_gene: TRBV3-1
d_gene: TRBD1

CDR3nt: TGTGCCGGGGGTAGCGGGAGCTCGTACACCGGGGAGCTGTTTTTT
CDR3aa: CAGGSGSSYTGELFF
abundance: few
j_gene: TRBJ2-2
v_gene: TRBV6-1
d_gene: TRBD2

CDR3nt: TGTGCCAGTAGTATCCGACTAGCGGGAGGGAATGAGCAGTTCTTC
CDR3aa: CASSIRLAGGNEQFF
abundance: .
j_gene: TRBJ2-1
v_gene: TRBV19
d_gene: TRBD2

CDR3nt: TGCGCCAGCAGCTGGACAGGGGCCGAGCCCCAGCATTTT
CDR3aa: CASSWTGAEPQHF
abundance: .
j_gene: TRBJ1-5
v_gene: TRBV5-1
d_gene: TRBD1

CDR3nt: TGTGCCAGCAGCTTAGAGGGCGGGGACCTCTACGAGCAGTACTTC
CDR3aa: CASSLEGGDLYEQYF
abundance: .
j_gene: TRBJ2-7
v_gene: TRBV11-2
d_gene: .

CDR3nt: TGTGCCAGCAGTGAACTAGGACAGGGGAGCTCCTACGAGCAGTACTTC
CDR3aa: CASSELGQGSSYEQYF
abundance: many
j_gene: TRBJ2-7
v_gene: TRBV6-1
d_gene: TRBD1

CDR3nt: TGTGCCAGCAGCCCAGGAACAGTTCAGGACAATGAGCAGTTCTTC
CDR3aa: CASSPGTVQDNEQFF
abundance: many
j_gene: TRBJ2-1
v_gene: TRBV7-9
d_gene: .

CDR3nt: TGTGCCAGCACTAAAGGGTTAGCGGTTACTAGCGGGACCTACAATGAGCAGTTCTTC
CDR3aa: CASTKGLAVTSGTYNEQFF
abundance: many
j_gene: TRBJ2-1
v_gene: TRBV2
d_gene: TRBD2

CDR3nt: TGTGCCAGCAGTAGGGCGTGGGGCAGGCACGATACGCAGTATTTT
CDR3aa: CASSRAWGRHDTQYF
abundance: many
j_gene: TRBJ2-3
v_gene: TRBV12-3/TRBV12-4
d_gene: .

CDR3nt: TGTGCCAGCAGTTACGAGAGGACCCTCTATGGCTACACCTTC
CDR3aa: CASSYERTLYGYTF
abundance: few
j_gene: TRBJ1-2
v_gene: TRBV6-5
d_gene: .

CDR3nt: TGTGCCAGCAGTCATACAGGGGGGCGGGACTCCTACAATGAGCAGTTCTTC
CDR3aa: CASSHTGGRDSYNEQFF
abundance: .
j_gene: TRBJ2-1
v_gene: TRBV28
d_gene: TRBD1

CDR3nt: TGTGCCAGCAGCATACTAGCGGGAGAGATCGGGGAGCTGTTTTTT
CDR3aa: CASSILAGEIGELFF
abundance: .
j_gene: TRBJ2-2
v_gene: TRBV28
d_gene: TRBD2

CDR3nt: TGTGCCAGCAGCCAAGGAGGAGCTCTAACGACCATATATTTT
CDR3aa: CASSQGGALTTIYF
abundance: many
j_gene: TRBJ1-3
v_gene: TRBV3-1
d_gene: .

CDR3nt: TGTGCCAGCAGGGCGGGAGGGCCGAGAAATGAGCAGTTCTTC
CDR3aa: CASRAGGPRNEQFF
abundance: many
j_gene: TRBJ2-1
v_gene: TRBV6-2/TRBV6-3
d_gene: TRBD2

CDR3nt: TGTGCCAGCAGCGTAAGCCCCGCAGATACGCAGTATTTT
CDR3aa: CASSVSPADTQYF
abundance: many
j_gene: TRBJ2-3
v_gene: TRBV9
d_gene: .

CDR3nt: TGTGCCTGGAACAACCCTAGACAGGCAATAGGGACTGAAGCTTTCTTT
CDR3aa: CAWNNPRQAIGTEAFF
abundance: many
j_gene: TRBJ1-1
v_gene: TRBV30
d_gene: .

CDR3nt: TGTGCCAGTAGTTCTGGAGGGATCCGGGGTCCCTACAATGAGCAGTTCTTC
CDR3aa: CASSSGGIRGPYNEQFF
abundance: many
j_gene: TRBJ2-1
v_gene: TRBV19
d_gene: .

CDR3nt: TGTGCCAGCAGCCCTACCGGATTGGGGGCATCGAAGACCCAGTACTTC
CDR3aa: CASSPTGLGASKTQYF
abundance: .
j_gene: TRBJ2-5
v_gene: TRBV7-4
d_gene: .

CDR3nt: TGTGCCAGCAGTTTTTTGAGACAGGGGGCCAATGAGCAGTTCTTC
CDR3aa: CASSFLRQGANEQFF
abundance: many
j_gene: TRBJ2-1
v_gene: TRBV12-3/TRBV12-4
d_gene: TRBD1

CDR3nt: TGTGCCAGCATCGATAGCGGGAAGGGCACCGGGGAGCTGTTTTTT
CDR3aa: CASIDSGKGTGELFF
abundance: many
j_gene: TRBJ2-2
v_gene: TRBV7-2
d_gene: TRBD2

CDR3nt: TGTGCCAGCACCTTGGACAGATACTCAGGCTACACCTTC
CDR3aa: CASTLDRYSGYTF
abundance: few
j_gene: TRBJ1-2
v_gene: TRBV6-1
d_gene: .

CDR3nt: TGCGCCAGCAGCCTGACTAGCGGGAGGGTGACCTACGAGCAGTACTTC
CDR3aa: CASSLTSGRVTYEQYF
abundance: .
j_gene: TRBJ2-7
v_gene: TRBV4-1
d_gene: TRBD2

CDR3nt: TGCGCCAGCAGCTTGGTAGGGGGAGTATTGAACACTGAAGCTTTCTTT
CDR3aa: CASSLVGGVLNTEAFF
abundance: many
j_gene: TRBJ1-1
v_gene: TRBV5-1
d_gene: .

CDR3nt: TGTGCCAGCAGTTCATCCGGGACTCGGGGTTCATACTCCTACAATGAGCAGTTCTTC
CDR3aa: CASSSSGTRGSYSYNEQFF
abundance: many
j_gene: TRBJ2-1
v_gene: TRBV12-3/TRBV12-4
d_gene: .

CDR3nt: TGCGCCAGCAGCCAAGCGACTAGCGGGAGGTGGAATGAGCAGTTCTTC
CDR3aa: CASSQATSGRWNEQFF
abundance: many
j_gene: TRBJ2-1
v_gene: TRBV4-1
d_gene: TRBD2

CDR3nt: TGTGCCAGCAGCCCCGGGCGGGAGCGTGCAGATACGCAGTATTTT
CDR3aa: CASSPGRERADTQYF
abundance: .
j_gene: TRBJ2-3
v_gene: TRBV7-9
d_gene: TRBD2

CDR3nt: TGTGCCAGCAGTGAAGCTTCCACAGATACGCAGTATTTT
CDR3aa: CASSEASTDTQYF
abundance: many
j_gene: TRBJ2-3
v_gene: TRBV2
d_gene: .

CDR3nt: TGTGCCATCAGCTTGCGGGAGGGCGGTGAGCAGTTCTTC
CDR3aa: CAISLREGGEQFF
abundance: many
j_gene: TRBJ2-1
v_gene: TRBV10-3
d_gene: TRBD2

CDR3nt: TGCGCCAGCAGCTTGGATCGCGGGAGAGAGTTAGATACGCAGTATTTT
CDR3aa: CASSLDRGRELDTQYF
abundance: many
j_gene: TRBJ2-3
v_gene: TRBV5-1
d_gene: TRBD2

CDR3nt: TGTGCCAGCGGTGGAGTGGGATTGTATGGCTACACCTTC
CDR3aa: CASGGVGLYGYTF
abundance: .
j_gene: TRBJ1-2
v_gene: TRBV27
d_gene: .

CDR3nt: TGTGCCAGTAGTATCCCGGGTGGCGAGCAGTTCTTC
CDR3aa: CASSIPGGEQFF
abundance: .
j_gene: TRBJ2-1
v_gene: TRBV19
d_gene: .

CDR3nt: TGTGCCAGCAGCCAATCTCCGGGAACCTACGAGCAGTACTTC
CDR3aa: CASSQSPGTYEQYF
abundance: few
j_gene: TRBJ2-7
v_gene: TRBV3-1
d_gene: .

CDR3nt: TGTGCCATCAGTGAGACCGGTACTAGCACAGATACGCAGTATTTT
CDR3aa: CAISETGTSTDTQYF
abundance: few
j_gene: TRBJ2-3
v_gene: TRBV10-3
d_gene: .

CDR3nt: TGCAGCGTTGTTAAGACTGACCCTAATGAGCAGTTCTTC
CDR3aa: CSVVKTDPNEQFF
abundance: .
j_gene: TRBJ2-1
v_gene: TRBV29-1
d_gene: .

CDR3nt: TGTGCCAGCAGACGCCAGAGGATCGTCCCCTACGAGCAGTACTTC
CDR3aa: CASRRQRIVPYEQYF
abundance: many
j_gene: TRBJ2-7
v_gene: TRBV6-1
d_gene: .

CDR3nt: TGCGCCAGCAGCTTGGCCGGGGTAGGGACCTACGAGCAGTACTTC
CDR3aa: CASSLAGVGTYEQYF
abundance: .
j_gene: TRBJ2-7
v_gene: TRBV5-1
d_gene: .

CDR3nt: TGTGCCAGCAGAGAGACTGGGACAGGTAATACCGAGCAGTACTTC
CDR3aa: CASRETGTGNTEQYF
abundance: many
j_gene: TRBJ2-7
v_gene: TRBV2
d_gene: TRBD1

CDR3nt: TGTGCCAGCAGCTCCCGGGACCCATTAAGGTCCGGGGAGCTGTTTTTT
CDR3aa: CASSSRDPLRSGELFF
abundance: .
j_gene: TRBJ2-2
v_gene: TRBV7-8
d_gene: .

CDR3nt: TGCGCCAGCAGCTACCCGGGGGGTTCAGATACGCAGTATTTT
CDR3aa: CASSYPGGSDTQYF
abundance: many
j_gene: TRBJ2-3
v_gene: TRBV5-1
d_gene: TRBD2

CDR3nt: TGTGCCAGCAGCACGAGACAGGGAGGCACAGATACGCAGTATTTT
CDR3aa: CASSTRQGGTDTQYF
abundance: many
j_gene: TRBJ2-3
v_gene: TRBV2
d_gene: TRBD1

CDR3nt: TGTGCCAGCAGCCAAGGGATGGGGGGGGCAGGAACTGAAGCTTTCTTT
CDR3aa: CASSQGMGGAGTEAFF
abundance: few
j_gene: TRBJ1-1
v_gene: TRBV4-2
d_gene: .

CDR3nt: TGTGCCAGCTCACCATGGGAGATTGGCGATACGCAGTATTTT
CDR3aa: CASSPWEIGDTQYF
abundance: many
j_gene: TRBJ2-3
v_gene: TRBV18
d_gene: .

CDR3nt: TGTGCCAGCAGCCTAGGGGGGGGTTTTTCCTACGAGCAGTACTTC
CDR3aa: CASSLGGGFSYEQYF
abundance: .
j_gene: TRBJ2-7
v_gene: TRBV7-3
d_gene: .

CDR3nt: TGTGCCAGCAGCCAACGGGTAGCAGATACGCAGTATTTT
CDR3aa: CASSQRVADTQYF
abundance: many
j_gene: TRBJ2-3
v_gene: TRBV14
d_gene: .

CDR3nt: TGTGCCAGCACCCCGGGTCTTTGGAGTACTAGCTCCTATAATTCACCCCTCCACTTT
CDR3aa: CASTPGLWSTSSYNSPLHF
abundance: many
j_gene: TRBJ1-6
v_gene: TRBV28
d_gene: .

CDR3nt: TGTGCCAGCAGCTTATTCTTAGCGGGAGGGATTTACAATGAGCAGTTCTTC
CDR3aa: CASSLFLAGGIYNEQFF
abundance: few
j_gene: TRBJ2-1
v_gene: TRBV7-9
d_gene: TRBD2

CDR3nt: TGTGCCAGCACCCCCCGTTACGGGAGGGATGGCTACACCTTC
CDR3aa: CASTPRYGRDGYTF
abundance: many
j_gene: TRBJ1-2
v_gene: TRBV28
d_gene: .

CDR3nt: TGTGCCAGCAGTGAAGGGAGCAATCAGCCCCCGCATTTT
CDR3aa: CASSEGSNQPPHF
abundance: few
j_gene: TRBJ1-5
v_gene: TRBV2
d_gene: .

CDR3nt: TGTGCCAGCAGGCTAGGGAGGGGGCAAGAGACCCAGTACTTC
CDR3aa: CASRLGRGQETQYF
abundance: many
j_gene: TRBJ2-5
v_gene: TRBV28
d_gene: .

CDR3nt: TGTGCCAGCAGCTTATCGGGCAGGGGCTACGAGCAGTACTTC
CDR3aa: CASSLSGRGYEQYF
abundance: many
j_gene: TRBJ2-7
v_gene: TRBV7-8
d_gene: .

CDR3nt: TGCAGTGCTGGCCCGGGGGGGGGTCTTAATTCACCCCTCCACTTT
CDR3aa: CSAGPGGGLNSPLHF
abundance: .
j_gene: TRBJ1-6
v_gene: TRBV20-1
d_gene: .

CDR3nt: TGTGCCAGCAGCTCGTCTAGCGGGAGTGCCGGGGAGCTGTTTTTT
CDR3aa: CASSSSSGSAGELFF
abundance: many
j_gene: TRBJ2-2
v_gene: TRBV7-2
d_gene: TRBD2

CDR3nt: TGTGCCAGCAGTTTGGGGGTGAGTGAAGGCTACACCTTC
CDR3aa: CASSLGVSEGYTF
abundance: .
j_gene: TRBJ1-2
v_gene: TRBV28
d_gene: .

CDR3nt: TGTGCCAGCAGCTTAGAGGCCAGCCCCAGCTACGAGCAGTACTTC
CDR3aa: CASSLEASPSYEQYF
abundance: many
j_gene: TRBJ2-7
v_gene: TRBV7-9
d_gene: .

CDR3nt: TGCGCCAGCAGCATGGGGGGACTGCAAAACATTCAGTACTTC
CDR3aa: CASSMGGLQNIQYF
abundance: .
j_gene: TRBJ2-4
v_gene: TRBV5-1
d_gene: .

CDR3nt: TGTGCCAGCAGTTTAAATGTGGATAATTCACCCCTCCACTTT
CDR3aa: CASSLNVDNSPLHF
abundance: few
j_gene: TRBJ1-6
v_gene: TRBV2
d_gene: .

CDR3nt: TGTGCCAGCTCACCTACTGAGGGTGGCGAGCAGTACTTC
CDR3aa: CASSPTEGGEQYF
abundance: many
j_gene: TRBJ2-7
v_gene: TRBV18
d_gene: .